The 15 T cell receptor beta chains presented below share a single source sample, sequenced in a study of shared clonotypes between healthy human individuals. Selected positively for CCR7 and CD45RO-negative, naive CD8 cells excluded terminally differentiated effector memory CD45RA+ cells. Measured with immunoSEQ multiplex PCR; TCRdb has only the in-frame clones, and not every one. The table records 1.5 million to 2.5 million clones, about 95% of them present only once. What was sequenced was naive CD8+ T cells sorted from blood. All receptors derive from a man between 18 and 35 years old in good health.

V gene TRBV5-5 combines with J gene TRBJ2-2; D may be TRBD1 (6 bases). CDR1 is SGHKS and CDR2 is YYEKEE in the germline V gene (reference sequence). Deletions cut 7 bases from V and 1 base from J, with 14 bases between. CDR3 length equals 15 residues. CDR3 residues: CASGPGHLNTGELFF. The DNA of the CDR3 is TGTGCCAGCGGGCCGGGACACTTGAACACCGGGGAGCTGTTTTTT.

The chain recombines TRBV13 with TRBJ2-7, with D perhaps TRBD2 (5 bases). V lost 0 bases, J lost 6 bases, and 12 bases lay in between. This CDR3 comprises 14 residues. In germline, CDR1 is PRHDT, CDR2 FYEKMQ (reference sequence). CDR3 nucleotides: TGTGCCAGCAGCTTAGGTGGGAGATTATCCGAGCAGTACTTC. Protein product: CASSLGGRLSEQYF.

This clone has only one observation. The chain recombines TRBV2 with TRBJ1-1; possible D gene TRBD1, 5 bases. Germline V CDR1 and CDR2: SNHLY, FYNNEI. The CDR3 totals 15 residues. With 7 bases removed from V and 3 bases from J, the gap between germline ends came to 18 bases. Written as DNA, the CDR3 is TGTGCCAGCACCCCGGGGCAGACTGTTGACACTGAAGCTTTCTTT. Its translation: CASTPGQTVDTEAFF.

V gene TRBV9 combines with J gene TRBJ2-3; 9 nucleotides line up with TRBD2. The CDR3 extends over 15 amino acids. V trimming: 3 bases; J trimming: 6 bases; junction bases outside the gene matches: 8. The germline CDR1 and CDR2 sequences are SGDLS and YYNGEE. The CDR3 DNA reads TGTGCCAGCAGCGGGGGGCTAGCGGGATTTGATACGCAGTATTTT. Protein sequence: CASSGGLAGFDTQYF.

The chain employs TRBV27 and TRBJ1-6, with D maybe TRBD1 (6 bases). Germline loops: CDR1 MNHEY, CDR2 SMNVEV (reference sequence). The V and J ends lost 11 bases and 7 bases respectively, with 15 bases between them. The CDR3 has 13 amino acids. CDR3 nucleotides: TGTGCCGTCTCGGGGGGGCAGAATTCACCCCTCCACTTT. This sequence encodes CAVSGGQNSPLHF.

The table lists this clone with a count of one. This chain connects TRBV4-1 to TRBJ2-7; D is uncertain. The CDR3 has 14 residues. CDR1 is MGHRA, CDR2 YSYEKL, per germline. Trimming removed 0 bases at V and 3 bases at J, with 9 bases between. CDR3 amino acids: CASSQEGSFYEQYF. CDR3 nucleotides: TGCGCCAGCAGCCAAGAAGGCAGCTTCTACGAGCAGTACTTC.

The genes are TRBV6-5 and TRBJ1-1; 7 bases align to TRBD1. Trimming at V came to 2 bases and at J to 3 bases, leaving 6 bases not matched to a gene. Germline V CDR1 and CDR2: MNHEY, SVGAGI. This CDR3 has 15 residues. CDR3 nucleotides: TGTGCCAGCAGTTACGCTATTACAGGGGACACTGAAGCTTTCTTT. Translating it yields CASSYAITGDTEAFF.

Turning to this clone: This sample also contains other DNA sequences that code for the same CDR3. This chain's CDR3 is CASSEARAYEQYF. In DNA, the CDR3 is TGTGCCAGCAGTGAAGCCAGAGCCTACGAGCAGTACTTC. This chain joins TRBV6-1 and TRBJ2-7, with D uncertain. Germline CDR1 MNHNS, CDR2 SASEGT. Trimming removed 0 bases at V and 2 bases at J, with 5 bases between. The CDR3 covers 13 residues.

This rearrangement joins TRBV5-1 to TRBJ2-5; D may be TRBD1 (6 bases). The end of the DNA is better explained by TRBJ2-7, so the J call may be wrong. CDR1 SGHRS and CDR2 YFSETQ come from the germline V gene. This CDR3 is 13 amino acids long. This CDR3 reads CASSWGTGYEQYF. CDR3 DNA: TGCGCCAGCAGCTGGGGAACAGGGTACGAGCAGTACTTC.

With respect to this clone: The sample carries other DNA sequences with the same CDR3. The chain carries TRBV30 and TRBJ2-3, with D hard to call. The CDR3 extends over 15 amino acids. Per germline, CDR1 GTSNPN and CDR2 SVGIG (reference sequence). Trimming pared 0 bases from V and 3 bases from J, leaving 13 bases between. In DNA, the CDR3 is TGTGCCTGGAGTGTAGGATCAGCCTCTACAGATACGCAGTATTTT. Residues: CAWSVGSASTDTQYF.

The chain combines TRBV27 with TRBJ1-5; D remains ambiguous. This CDR3 is 15 amino acids long. Trimming took 2 bases from V and 0 from J, leaving 8 bases between them. CDR1 MNHEY and CDR2 SMNVEV come from the germline V gene (reference sequence). The CDR3 DNA reads as TGTGCCAGCAGTTTAGGGCAAAATAGCAATCAGCCCCAGCATTTT. Encoded protein: CASSLGQNSNQPQHF.

The gene calls are TRBV9 and TRBJ2-7; no clear D gene. The CDR3 is 14 amino acids. Looked up from germline, CDR1 is SGDLS and CDR2 is YYNGEE. V was shortened by 3 bases and J by 2 bases, with 12 bases between the two germline ends. In DNA form, the CDR3 reads TGTGCCAGCAGCGAAGACCACGGAACCTACGAGCAGTACTTC. As protein: CASSEDHGTYEQYF.

The chain uses TRBV9 and TRBJ2-5; either TRBD1 or TRBD2 may supply D (5 bases each). Germline V CDR1 and CDR2: SGDLS, YYNGEE. With 4 bases removed from V and 4 bases from J, the gap between germline ends came to 14 bases. The CDR3 totals 14 residues. In nucleotides, the CDR3 is TGTGCCAGCAGCTCCCGTGGGGGTGCAGAGACCCAGTACTTC. Protein sequence: CASSSRGGAETQYF.

The rearrangement joins TRBV27 to TRBJ2-1; D possibly corresponds to TRBD2 (6 bases). The V and J ends lost 6 bases and 6 bases respectively, with 18 bases between them. CDR3 length: 15 residues. CDR1 and CDR2 from the germline V gene are MNHEY and SMNVEV (reference sequence). Here the CDR3 reads CASRTPGGPGNEQFF. CDR3 sequence (DNA): TGTGCCAGCAGGACCCCCGGGGGTCCCGGCAATGAGCAGTTCTTC.

V is TRBV11-2 and J is TRBJ1-2; D is unclear. CDR1 is SGHAT, CDR2 FQNNGV, per germline. The CDR3 spans 15 residues. Trimming cost V 1 base and J 9 bases, with 18 bases left between them. CDR3 coding DNA: TGTGCCAGCAGCTTAGTTGGGGTCCGGTTCGATCGCTACACCTTC. Residues: CASSLVGVRFDRYTF.